These 3 T cell receptor beta chains were sequenced from one sample in a study of T-cell reconstitution after alpha-beta-depleted transplantation in children. During its preparation, the TCRbeta library received unique molecular identifiers. TCRdb reprocessed the PCR reads via MiXCR and lists one record per CDR3 protein. The sample has 750,000 to 950,000 distinct CDR3 sequences, roughly 15% seen once. Here the sequenced sample was PBMCs, mostly from graft donor cells, taken 360 days after TCRalphabeta/CD19-depleted stem cell transplant. Receptor source: a male patient younger than 18 who had a stem cell transplant for acute lymphoblastic leukemia, so the T cells may come from the graft donor.

The chain couples TRBV7-2 to TRBJ2-2; D is possibly TRBD2 (5 bases). Trimming pared 4 bases from V and 3 bases from J, leaving 9 bases between. CDR1 is SGHTA, CDR2 FQGNSA, per germline. This CDR3 is 14 amino acids long. The CDR3 DNA is TGTGCCAGCAGCTCCGGGATTTACACCGGGGAGCTGTTTTTT. Its protein product is CASSSGIYTGELFF.

Only a few counts were recorded for this clonotype. V and J are TRBV11-2 and TRBJ2-4; D is perhaps TRBD1 (6 bases). Per the germline V gene, CDR1 is SGHAT and CDR2 is FQNNGV. Trimming took off 3 bases at V and 6 bases at J, with 15 bases between the two ends. There are 15 residues in the CDR3. CDR3: CASSLMGDTANIQYF. The CDR3 region has the DNA TGTGCCAGCAGCTTGATGGGGGACACGGCAAACATTCAGTACTTC.

This clonotype was seen repeatedly, ten times or more. The chain joins TRBV2 to TRBJ1-5, with TRBD1 matching over 7 bases. V lost 6 bases, J lost 0 bases, and 5 bases stayed unmatched. The germline gives CDR1 SNHLY, CDR2 FYNNEI. The CDR3 consists of 15 residues. The CDR3 region has the DNA TGTGCCAGCAGGGTTTACAGGGGTAGCAATCAGCCCCAGCATTTT. This gives the protein CASRVYRGSNQPQHF.